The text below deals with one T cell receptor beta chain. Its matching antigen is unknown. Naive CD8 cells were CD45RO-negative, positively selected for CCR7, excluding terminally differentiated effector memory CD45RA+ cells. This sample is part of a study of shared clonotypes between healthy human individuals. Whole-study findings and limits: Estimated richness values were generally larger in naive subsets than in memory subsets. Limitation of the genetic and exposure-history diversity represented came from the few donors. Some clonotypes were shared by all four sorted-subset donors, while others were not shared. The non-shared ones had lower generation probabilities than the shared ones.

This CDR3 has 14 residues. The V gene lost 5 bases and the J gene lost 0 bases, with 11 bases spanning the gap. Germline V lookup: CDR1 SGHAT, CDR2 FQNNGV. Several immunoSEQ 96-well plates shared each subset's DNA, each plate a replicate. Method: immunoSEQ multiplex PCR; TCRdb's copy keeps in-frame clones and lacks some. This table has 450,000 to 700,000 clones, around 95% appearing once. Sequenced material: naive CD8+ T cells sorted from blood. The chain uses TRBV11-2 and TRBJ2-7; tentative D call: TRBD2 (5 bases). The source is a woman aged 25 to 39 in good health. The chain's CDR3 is CASSDHGSSYEQYF. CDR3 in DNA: TGTGCCAGCAGCGACCATGGGAGCTCCTACGAGCAGTACTTC.